The 31 T cell receptor beta chains below come from one sample, sequenced in a study of response to subunit inactivated influenza vaccine. TCRdb itself ran the RT-PCR reads through MiXCR, one entry per CDR3 protein. The top ten hold approximately 12% of the sample, which has 500,000 to 600,000 distinct CDR3 sequences, approximately 14% seen once. The source was PBMCs from blood, collected approximately 12 days after vaccination. These receptors all stem from a man aged 45-65 years who received an inactivated influenza vaccine.

This clonotype appeared a few times. The genes are TRBV3-1 and TRBJ1-2; possibly TRBD1 for D (5 bases). Trimming took off 1 base at V and 8 bases at J, with 14 bases between the two ends. The CDR3 is 14 amino acids. Germline V gives CDR1 LGHDT, CDR2 YNNKEL (reference sequence). The DNA for the CDR3 is TGTGCCAGCAGCCAAGCTGGGACCAGGACCGGCTACACCTTC. Its protein is CASSQAGTRTGYTF.

The rearrangement joins TRBV5-1 to TRBJ2-1, with 9 bases identical to TRBD2. Germline trimming cut 4 bases from V and 0 bases from J; bases unmatched to any gene: 11. Germline V gene data show CDR1 as SGHRS and CDR2 as YFSETQ. The CDR3 is 18 residues long. CDR3 bases: TGCGCCAGCAGCACAAGTTTGACTAGCGGAACCTCCTACAATGAGCAGTTCTTC. This codes for CASSTSLTSGTSYNEQFF. The variable domain in full, with the rest retrieved from reference TRBV5-1 and TRBJ2-1, is KAGVTQTPRYLIKTRGQQVTLSCSPISGHRSVSWYQQTPGQGLQFLFEYFSETQRNKGNFPGRFSGRQFSNSRSEMNVSTLELGDSALYLCASSTSLTSGTSYNEQFFGPGTRLTVL.

This clonotype was seen a few times. J is TRBJ2-7 and V is TRBV10-3; 8 bases match TRBD2. V gave up 1 base and J gave up 2 bases; unmatched junction bases: 4. Germline V gene sequence: CDR1 ENHRY, CDR2 SYGVKD. CDR3 length: 15 amino acids. CDR3 amino acids: CAISEFSGDTYEQYF. In nucleotides, the CDR3 is TGTGCCATCAGTGAGTTTAGCGGGGACACCTACGAGCAGTACTTC.

The V call is TRBV11-2, the J call TRBJ2-1; 8 bases agree with TRBD2. The CDR3 consists of 13 residues. J was trimmed by 8 bases and V by 5 bases; bases with no gene match: 5. Looked up from germline, CDR1 is SGHAT and CDR2 is FQNNGV. CDR3 DNA: TGTGCCAGCAGCCAGGGACTAGGACATGAGCAGTTCTTC. Translation: CASSQGLGHEQFF.

This clonotype appeared many times. The rearrangement joins TRBV5-1 to TRBJ2-2; D perhaps matches TRBD2 (7 bases). CDR3 length equals 17 residues. Trimming shortened V by 4 bases and J by 1 base, and 17 bases separated the two germline ends. Per the germline V gene, CDR1 is SGHRS and CDR2 is YFSETQ. Here the CDR3 reads CASSGGAGRLNTGELFF. The CDR3 DNA sequence: TGCGCCAGCAGCGGGGGGGCTGGACGGCTGAACACCGGGGAGCTGTTTTTT.

This clonotype was counted only a few times. This chain connects TRBV20-1 to TRBJ2-7; 9 bases fit TRBD1. The CDR3 has 13 amino acids. The germline V gene encodes CDR1 DFQATT and CDR2 SNEGSKA (reference sequence). V lost 3 bases to trimming and J lost 5 bases; unmatched junction nucleotides: 5. The CDR3 region has the DNA TGCAGTGCTAGTGGGACAGGGATAGACGAGCAGTACTTC. It translates to CSASGTGIDEQYF.

This clonotype was counted ten times or more. This chain joins TRBV6-5 and TRBJ2-1; D is unresolved. The CDR3 totals 15 residues. Trimming pared 0 bases from V and 0 bases from J, leaving 6 bases between. CDR1 is MNHEY, CDR2 SVGAGI, per germline. The CDR3 loop reads CASSYSQSSYNEQFF. The CDR3 nucleotides are TGTGCCAGCAGTTACTCGCAGAGCTCCTACAATGAGCAGTTCTTC.

This chain connects TRBV12-3 or TRBV12-4 to TRBJ2-7, with 7 bases that match TRBD1. This CDR3 region has 14 residues. Losses at the gene ends were 6 bases for V and 3 bases for J; bases not matched to a gene: 8. CDR3 nucleotides: TGTGCCAGCAGCACCTCCGGGACAGTCTACGAGCAGTACTTC. Translating gives CASSTSGTVYEQYF.

The chain combines TRBV18 with TRBJ2-7; D perhaps matches TRBD2 (5 bases). The CDR3 has 12 residues. CDR1 KGHSH and CDR2 LQKENI come from the germline V gene. Trimming removed 3 bases at V and 5 bases at J, with 8 bases between. The CDR3 DNA is TGTGCCAGCTCACCTATCGGGGACGAGCAGTACTTC. Protein product: CASSPIGDEQYF.

This clonotype has more than one count but fewer than ten. V gene TRBV3-1 combines with J gene TRBJ1-5; a possible D gene is TRBD1 (6 bases). Trimming removed 5 bases at V and 7 bases at J, with 15 bases between. CDR1 and CDR2 (germline): LGHDT, YNNKEL (reference sequence). The CDR3 is made up of 14 amino acids. The CDR3 is CASSKRQGRQPQHF. The CDR3 DNA reads as TGTGCCAGCAGCAAACGTCAGGGGAGACAGCCCCAGCATTTT.

The V call is TRBV5-1, the J call TRBJ1-5, with D possibly matching TRBD1 (6 bases). Germline V gives CDR1 SGHRS, CDR2 YFSETQ. The V end lost 5 bases, the J end lost 6 bases, and 15 bases lay between the germline ends. CDR3 length: 14 residues. For the CDR3, the DNA is TGCGCCAGCAGTCAGGGGCTTTCGAGTCAGCCCCAGCATTTT. Amino acid sequence: CASSQGLSSQPQHF.

This chain links TRBV9 with TRBJ1-2; D is undetermined. V was shortened by 0 bases and J by 4 bases, with 10 bases between the two germline ends. Germline V gene data show CDR1 as SGDLS and CDR2 as YYNGEE. CDR3 length: 14 residues. CDR3 sequence (DNA): TGTGCCAGCAGCGTAGAACTGACCACCTATGGCTACACCTTC. Translated, it gives CASSVELTTYGYTF.

This clonotype has a handful of counts. The CDR3 region is CASSTGQGLYEQYF. For the CDR3, the DNA is TGTGCCAGCAGCACAGGACAGGGGCTTTACGAGCAGTACTTC. The chain joins TRBV7-2 to TRBJ2-7; 9 bases match TRBD1. The germline V gene has CDR1 SGHTA and CDR2 FQGNSA. The CDR3 length is 14 residues. J was trimmed by 4 bases and V by 5 bases; bases with no gene match: 6.

The CDR3 loop is CASSYSGNHNEQFF. In nucleotides, the CDR3 is TGTGCCAGCAGTTATTCCGGGAACCACAATGAGCAGTTCTTC. The V call is TRBV6-5, the J call TRBJ2-1; D perhaps matches TRBD2 (5 bases). Per the germline V gene, CDR1 is MNHEY and CDR2 is SVGAGI. The CDR3 has 14 amino acids. The V gene lost 3 bases and the J gene lost 5 bases, with 11 bases spanning the gap.

This chain connects TRBV4-3 to TRBJ2-5; a weak D match, TRBD2 (6 bases). The length of the CDR3 is 15 residues. V lost 0 bases, J lost 9 bases, and 17 bases lay in between. Germline lookup yields CDR1 LGHNA and CDR2 YSLEER. In DNA form, the CDR3 reads TGCGCCAGCAGCCAAGATCAAGGTGCGGGGATTGCCCAGTACTTC. Its protein is CASSQDQGAGIAQYF.

CDR3 sequence reads: CASSWRGRGEQPQHF. The DNA for the CDR3 is TGTGCCAGCAGTTGGAGGGGCAGGGGTGAGCAGCCCCAGCATTTT. The V and J genes are TRBV12-3 or TRBV12-4 and TRBJ1-5; tentatively, D is TRBD1 (6 bases). V shed 4 bases and J shed 7 bases, with 17 bases lying between them. The length of the CDR3 is 15 residues.

This clonotype was found a few times. The V and J genes are TRBV7-2 and TRBJ1-6, with D perhaps matching TRBD1 (6 bases). Deletions cut 0 bases from V and 7 bases from J, with 13 bases between. CDR3 length equals 16 residues. CDR1 is SGHTA and CDR2 is FQGNSA in the germline V gene. The CDR3 here is CASSLATQGLNSPLHF. DNA for the CDR3: TGTGCCAGCAGCTTAGCGACCCAGGGGCTCAATTCACCCCTCCACTTT.

The chain combines TRBV4-2 with TRBJ2-3; 10 bases agree with TRBD1. Trimming at V came to 3 bases and at J to 1 base, leaving 4 bases not matched to a gene. The CDR3 length is 16 residues. The germline CDR1 and CDR2 sequences are LGHNA and YNFKEQ. Written as DNA, the CDR3 is TGTGCCAGCAGCCACACCGGGACAGGGGGCACAGATACGCAGTATTTT. Its translation is CASSHTGTGGTDTQYF.

The chain recombines TRBV5-1 with TRBJ2-5; D gene ambiguous. The CDR3 contains 14 residues. CDR1 is SGHRS and CDR2 is YFSETQ in the germline V gene. With 4 bases removed from V and 1 base from J, the gap between germline ends came to 11 bases. CDR3 protein: CASSARPFQETQYF. CDR3 nucleotide sequence: TGCGCCAGCAGCGCCCGACCCTTCCAAGAGACCCAGTACTTC.

The rearrangement joins TRBV5-1 to TRBJ2-5, with D perhaps matching TRBD1 (6 bases). The CDR3 is 13 residues long. V was pared by 4 bases and J by 5 bases, with 12 bases between. CDR1 is SGHRS, CDR2 YFSETQ, per germline. In DNA, the CDR3 is TGCGCCAGCAGCATGGACAGCCGGGAGACCCAGTACTTC. Its translation is CASSMDSRETQYF.

This clonotype has just a few counts. The chain couples TRBV7-6 to TRBJ2-1; D not certain. This CDR3 is 18 amino acids long. Germline CDR1 and CDR2: SGHVS and FNYEAQ. The V and J ends lost 4 bases and 4 bases respectively, with 23 bases between them. The DNA for the CDR3 is TGTGCCAGCAGCTCAGGCCGCTTTGGGTATAACGGTTACAATGAGCAGTTCTTC. Protein: CASSSGRFGYNGYNEQFF.

This sequence joins TRBV24-1 and TRBJ2-3; the match to TRBD1 covers 7 bases. Per germline, CDR1 KGHDR and CDR2 SFDVKD. There are 14 residues in the CDR3. V trimming: 11 bases; J trimming: 5 bases; junction bases outside the gene matches: 12. Here the CDR3 DNA reads TGTGCCATCGGACAGGTCGGCATAGGAGATACGCAGTATTTT. It yields the protein CAIGQVGIGDTQYF.

This chain joins TRBV4-3 and TRBJ2-3; 9 bases align to TRBD2. This CDR3 region has 14 residues. Trimming cost V 7 bases and J 1 base; bases outside gene matches: 3. Germline V gene lookup returns CDR1 LGHNA and CDR2 YSLEER. The CDR3 reads CASTLAGRTDTQYF. For the CDR3, the DNA is TGCGCCAGCACCCTAGCGGGGCGCACAGATACGCAGTATTTT.

This chain uses TRBV27 with TRBJ2-1; TRBD1 matches 9 bases. CDR1 and CDR2 from the germline V gene are MNHEY and SMNVEV (reference sequence). J lost 5 bases, V lost 1 base, and 9 bases had no gene match. This CDR3 region has 17 residues. The CDR3 DNA sequence: TGTGCCAGCAGTTTATTGCCCCGGGACAGGGTGAACAATGAGCAGTTCTTC. Amino acids: CASSLLPRDRVNNEQFF.

This clonotype has a count of ten or more. V and J are TRBV7-8 and TRBJ1-2; D is unresolved. The CDR3 contains 14 residues. The ends were cut back, 0 bases at V and 4 bases at J, with 9 bases in the middle. The V gene's germline CDR1 is SGHVS and CDR2 FQNEAQ. The CDR3 here is CASSLAEGLYGYTF. CDR3 nucleotide sequence: TGTGCCAGCAGCTTAGCGGAGGGTCTCTATGGCTACACCTTC.

The gene calls are TRBV27 and TRBJ2-3; 10 bases align to TRBD2. Looked up from germline, CDR1 is MNHEY and CDR2 is SMNVEV (reference sequence). Trimming cost V 7 bases and J 8 bases; bases outside gene matches: 15. The CDR3 length is 16 residues. The CDR3 region has the DNA TGTGCCAGCACCCATGGTCTAGCGGGGGCCCGGGGTACGCAGTATTTT. Translation gives CASTHGLAGARGTQYF.

This clonotype was found a few times. This chain uses TRBV5-6 with TRBJ2-7; TRBD2 aligns across 8 bases. The CDR3 extends over 16 amino acids. In germline, CDR1 is SGHDT, CDR2 YYEEEE. The J segment lost 3 bases and the V segment lost 4 bases, leaving 12 bases of the junction unmatched. CDR3 sequence reads: CASSPSPGLGFYEQYF. In DNA form, the CDR3 reads TGTGCCAGCAGCCCGTCCCCGGGACTAGGGTTCTACGAGCAGTACTTC. The whole variable domain, remainder taken from reference TRBV5-6 and TRBJ2-7, is DAGVTQSPTHLIKTRGQQVTLRCSPKSGHDTVSWYQQALGQGPQFIFQYYEEEERQRGNFPDRFSGHQFPNYSSELNVNALLLGDSALYLCASSPSPGLGFYEQYFGPGTRLTVT.

This clonotype was recorded a few times. This chain links TRBV4-2 with TRBJ1-3, with D possibly being TRBD1 (6 bases). Germline CDR1 and CDR2: LGHNA and YNFKEQ. Trimming stripped 6 bases from V and 0 bases from J, with 21 bases between. This CDR3 has 18 amino acids. For the CDR3, the DNA is TGTGCCAGCAGACTCCAAGGAGGACAGCATACCTCTGGAAACACCATATATTTT. It is translated as CASRLQGGQHTSGNTIYF.

This clonotype was detected only a few times. V gene TRBV29-1 combines with J gene TRBJ2-3; D is perhaps TRBD1 or TRBD2 (5 bases each). The CDR3 has 15 residues. The germline V gene encodes CDR1 SQVTM and CDR2 ANQGSEA. V was shortened by 5 bases and J by 3 bases, with 18 bases between the two germline ends. CDR3 loop: CSVRKRGGATDTQYF. The CDR3 DNA reads TGCAGCGTTCGAAAGAGGGGCGGCGCGACAGATACGCAGTATTTT.

The V gene is TRBV6-5, the J gene TRBJ1-2; D is possibly TRBD1 (5 bases). The V gene lost 0 bases and the J gene lost 4 bases, with 24 bases spanning the gap. Germline assignment: CDR1 MNHEY and CDR2 SVGAGI. The CDR3 spans 19 residues. CDR3 region: CASSYSGILVEGPPYGYTF. For the CDR3, the DNA is TGTGCCAGCAGTTACTCGGGAATTCTCGTCGAGGGACCTCCCTATGGCTACACCTTC.

This clonotype was recorded many times. The chain couples TRBV29-1 to TRBJ1-1, with D possibly TRBD1 on 6 matching bases. Germline assignment: CDR1 SQVTM and CDR2 ANQGSEA. Trimming left V 3 bases short and J 6 bases short, with 11 bases between. This CDR3 comprises 12 residues. CDR3 DNA sequence: TGCAGCGTTGACCTGGGGGCCGCTGAAGCTTTCTTT. Translation: CSVDLGAAEAFF.